Below, 28 T cell receptor beta chains from the same sample are listed, as sequenced in a study of blood T cell repertoires in COVID-19. TCRdb's copy holds only in-frame clones and misses some; the assay was immunoSEQ multiplex PCR. The sample gives 300,000 to 400,000 clones, around 90% of which show up once; around 5% is in the top ten. Sequenced sample: PBMCs or T cells enriched from blood (not recorded which). These receptors were taken from a man aged 25-45 years who had recovered from COVID-19.

This clone has a handful of counts. The J gene is TRBJ1-2, the V gene TRBV16; no definite D call. Germline CDR1 KGHSY, CDR2 FQNENV. The CDR3 spans 14 residues. Trimming cost V 0 bases and J 0 bases, with 5 bases left between them. The CDR3 sequence is CASSQSTANYGYTF. The CDR3 region has the DNA TGTGCCAGCAGCCAATCCACAGCTAACTATGGCTACACCTTC.

The chain couples TRBV5-5 to TRBJ2-1, with TRBD1 identical over 8 bases. Trimming removed 2 bases from V and 7 bases from J; junction bases left unmatched: 8. The germline gives CDR1 SGHKS, CDR2 YYEKEE (reference sequence). CDR3 length equals 15 residues. This CDR3 is CASSFGTGSGNEQFF. The CDR3 nucleotides read TGTGCCAGCAGCTTCGGGACAGGTTCCGGGAATGAGCAGTTCTTC.

The chain has TRBV19 and TRBJ1-6; 9 bases are shared with TRBD1. V gave up 3 bases and J gave up 0 bases; unmatched junction bases: 6. Germline V gene sequence: CDR1 LNHDA, CDR2 SQIVND (reference sequence). This CDR3 contains 18 residues. In DNA form, the CDR3 reads TGTGCCAGTAGTATGGGCGGGACAGGGAGCTCCTATAATTCACCCCTCCACTTT. Translating gives CASSMGGTGSSYNSPLHF.

The rearrangement uses TRBV19 and TRBJ2-6, with TRBD1 matching 11 bases. This CDR3 has 19 residues. The junction had 7 bases not matched to a gene; V was cut back by 0 bases and J by 3 bases. Per the germline V gene, CDR1 is LNHDA and CDR2 is SQIVND (reference sequence). In DNA, the CDR3 is TGTGCCAGTAGTATAGATTGGACAGGGGGCTTCGGTGGGGCCAACGTCCTGACTTTC. This encodes CASSIDWTGGFGGANVLTF.

The chain carries TRBV4-1 and TRBJ2-2; 8 bases map to TRBD2. This CDR3 has 15 amino acids. The V gene end was trimmed by 3 bases and the J gene end by 4 bases; junction bases not matched to a gene: 4. In germline, CDR1 is MGHRA, CDR2 YSYEKL. CDR3 region: CASSQSGGPTGELFF. The CDR3 DNA reads as TGCGCCAGCAGCCAGAGCGGGGGACCCACCGGGGAGCTGTTTTTT.

This chain links TRBV5-1 with TRBJ2-3, with D uncertain. Looked up from germline, CDR1 is SGHRS and CDR2 is YFSETQ. This CDR3 has 13 residues. V was shortened by 2 bases and J by 4 bases, with 8 bases between the two germline ends. The CDR3 region has the DNA TGCGCCAGCAGCTTAATACCGGCAGATACGCAGTATTTT. This gives the protein CASSLIPADTQYF. Using reference TRBV5-1 and TRBJ2-3 for the parts outside the CDR3, the full variable domain is KAGVTQTPRYLIKTRGQQVTLSCSPISGHRSVSWYQQTPGQGLQFLFEYFSETQRNKGNFPGRFSGRQFSNSRSEMNVSTLELGDSALYLCASSLIPADTQYFGPGTRLTVL.

This chain links TRBV28 with TRBJ1-4; no clear D. V shed 5 bases and J shed 0 bases, with 13 bases lying between them. The CDR3 has 16 amino acids. Germline V gene lookup returns CDR1 MDHEN and CDR2 SYDVKM. This chain's CDR3 is CASSPSRGTTNEKLFF. Written as DNA, the CDR3 is TGTGCCAGCAGTCCATCGCGAGGGACAACTAATGAAAAACTGTTTTTT.

This chain connects TRBV9 to TRBJ2-1; 7 bases are a match to TRBD1. In germline, CDR1 is SGDLS, CDR2 YYNGEE. The J segment lost 12 bases and the V segment lost 3 bases, leaving 6 bases of the junction unmatched. This CDR3 spans 12 amino acids. This chain's CDR3 is CASSETGQAQFF. Here the CDR3 DNA reads TGTGCCAGCAGCGAAACCGGACAGGCGCAGTTCTTC.

The chain's CDR3 is CSASRTGSSYNEQFF. The CDR3 DNA reads as TGCAGTGCTAGTAGGACAGGGAGCTCCTACAATGAGCAGTTCTTC. The chain couples TRBV20-1 to TRBJ2-1; TRBD1 aligns across 8 bases. The V segment lost 3 bases and the J segment 0 bases; nucleotides outside the gene matches: 4. Germline CDR1 is DFQATT and CDR2 is SNEGSKA (reference sequence). The CDR3 contains 15 residues.

The rearrangement joins TRBV10-3 to TRBJ1-1, with D hard to call. The CDR3 spans 15 residues. Germline CDR1 is ENHRY and CDR2 is SYGVKD. V was trimmed by 3 bases and J by 3 bases, leaving 14 bases between them. This CDR3 reads CAISEEAPGHTEAFF. The CDR3 DNA is TGTGCCATCAGTGAAGAGGCTCCCGGCCACACTGAAGCTTTCTTT.

The J gene is TRBJ1-1, the V gene TRBV2; tentatively, D is TRBD1 (6 bases). CDR3 length: 13 residues. Trimming removed 5 bases at V and 0 bases at J, with 7 bases between. Germline V lookup: CDR1 SNHLY, CDR2 FYNNEI. The CDR3 protein is CASSQGLNTEAFF. The CDR3 DNA reads TGTGCCAGCAGTCAGGGGCTGAACACTGAAGCTTTCTTT.

CDR3 protein: CASKERPIPATYNEQFF. CDR3 in DNA: TGTGCCAGCAAGGAGCGCCCTATCCCAGCTACCTACAATGAGCAGTTCTTC. This rearrangement joins TRBV2 to TRBJ2-1; D is uncertain. This CDR3 is 17 amino acids long. Between the trimmed V and J ends, which lost 7 bases and 2 bases, there was a span of 21 bases. Germline V gene sequence: CDR1 SNHLY, CDR2 FYNNEI.

This chain uses TRBV7-9 with TRBJ2-5, with TRBD2 matching over 9 bases. After removal of 1 base from V and 3 bases from J, the junction contained 12 bases not matched to a gene. Germline-derived CDR1 and CDR2 are SEHNR and FQNEAQ (reference sequence). This CDR3 is 18 amino acids long. The CDR3 DNA reads TGTGCCAGCAGCTTAGGGAAGATCCCCGGGACTAGCAAAGAGACCCAGTACTTC. Translation: CASSLGKIPGTSKETQYF.

V gene TRBV6-4 combines with J gene TRBJ1-1; no definite D call. This CDR3 has 13 amino acids. The V gene's germline CDR1 is MRHNA and CDR2 SNTAGT. Trimming removed 4 bases at V and 1 base at J, with 7 bases between. CDR3 sequence reads: CASSAQWNTEAFF. In DNA, the CDR3 is TGTGCCAGCAGTGCCCAGTGGAACACTGAAGCTTTCTTT.

This clone was observed a single time. The chain combines TRBV5-1 with TRBJ2-3; D gene ambiguous. V gave up 1 base and J gave up 4 bases, with 4 bases separating them. Germline CDR1 is SGHRS and CDR2 is YFSETQ. The CDR3 totals 12 residues. CDR3 sequence: CASSLTADTQYF. In DNA, the CDR3 is TGCGCCAGCAGCTTGACAGCAGATACGCAGTATTTT.

The chain joins TRBV5-4 to TRBJ2-1; 8 bases match TRBD2. The CDR3 is made up of 15 amino acids. After removal of 3 bases from V and 0 bases from J, the junction contained 2 bases not matched to a gene. Germline V gene lookup returns CDR1 SGHNT and CDR2 YYREEE (reference sequence). Written as DNA, the CDR3 is TGTGCCAGCAGCTCCGGGGGGGGCTCCTACAATGAGCAGTTCTTC. This sequence encodes CASSSGGGSYNEQFF.

The chain has TRBV2 and TRBJ1-4, with 9 positions matching TRBD1. J was trimmed by 5 bases and V by 7 bases; bases with no gene match: 8. CDR1 SNHLY and CDR2 FYNNEI come from the germline V gene. The CDR3 loop spans 15 amino acids. Here the CDR3 reads CASTWDRVRNEKLFF. CDR3 in DNA: TGTGCCAGCACCTGGGACAGGGTAAGAAATGAAAAACTGTTTTTT.

This chain joins TRBV30 and TRBJ2-5; 9 bases map to TRBD2. Per the germline V gene, CDR1 is GTSNPN and CDR2 is SVGIG (reference sequence). There are 18 residues in the CDR3. The CDR3 is CALLPGTSNNWAGAAQYF. The CDR3 nucleotides read TGTGCGTTGTTGCCAGGGACTAGCAACAATTGGGCCGGCGCGGCCCAGTACTTC.

Only a few counts were recorded for this clone. V is TRBV2 and J is TRBJ1-5; 8 positions agree with TRBD1. Losses at the gene ends were 10 bases for V and 4 bases for J; bases not matched to a gene: 6. Germline V CDR1 and CDR2: SNHLY, FYNNEI. The CDR3 extends over 13 amino acids. Here the CDR3 DNA reads TGTGCCACTGTGGGGACAGGTAATCAGCCCCAGCATTTT. Translation: CATVGTGNQPQHF.

V usage is TRBV3-1 (or the pseudogene TRBV3-2) and J usage is TRBJ2-7; 10 bases fit TRBD1. V shed 3 bases and J 3 bases; nucleotides not matched to a gene: 14. From germline, CDR1 is LGHDT and CDR2 YNNKEL (reference sequence). The CDR3 is 18 amino acids. The CDR3 sequence: CASSHPPGTGEINYEQYF. The CDR3 DNA reads TGTGCCAGCAGCCACCCCCCCGGGACAGGGGAAATAAACTACGAGCAGTACTTC.

The rearrangement links TRBV5-1 to TRBJ1-3; 7 bases agree with TRBD1. Germline-derived CDR1 and CDR2 are SGHRS and YFSETQ. Trimming at V came to 5 bases and at J to 0 bases, leaving 8 bases not matched to a gene. The CDR3 is 16 amino acids. The CDR3 reads CASSSGQSHSGNTIYF. The DNA of the CDR3 is TGCGCCAGCAGTTCGGGACAGAGTCACTCTGGAAACACCATATATTTT.

The chain recombines TRBV7-8 with TRBJ1-1, with D tentatively TRBD1 (6 bases). V lost 5 bases to trimming and J lost 4 bases, with 14 bases between them. Germline values: CDR1 SGHVS, CDR2 FQNEAQ. The CDR3 has 14 residues. This CDR3 reads CASSHPNRVTEAFF. CDR3 sequence (DNA): TGTGCCAGCAGCCACCCCAACAGGGTCACTGAAGCTTTCTTT.

About this clone: The sample holds other DNA sequences that translate to the same CDR3. The gene calls are TRBV30 and TRBJ1-2; a possible D gene is TRBD1 (5 bases). V was clipped by 1 base and J by 1 base, with 7 bases between them. Per germline, CDR1 GTSNPN and CDR2 SVGIG (reference sequence). CDR3 length: 13 amino acids. The CDR3 region has the DNA TGTGCCTGGAGTGCTGACAGTAACTATGGCTACACCTTC. Its translation: CAWSADSNYGYTF.

This clone was detected once. The rearrangement joins TRBV11-2 to TRBJ1-1; D not resolved. Germline CDR1 is SGHAT and CDR2 is FQNNGV. The CDR3 is 13 residues long. V lost 1 base to trimming and J lost 1 base, with 4 bases between them. The CDR3 nucleotides read TGTGCCAGCAGCTTAGCCTGGAACACTGAAGCTTTCTTT. This encodes CASSLAWNTEAFF. The variable domain in full, completed from reference TRBV11-2 and TRBJ1-1, reads EAGVAQSPRYKIIEKRQSVAFWCNPISGHATLYWYQQILGQGPKLLIQFQNNGVVDDSQLPKDRFSAERLKGVDSTLKIQPAKLEDSAVYLCASSLAWNTEAFFGQGTRLTVV.

Only one count was recorded for this clone. The chain is built from TRBV14 and TRBJ1-1, with D possibly being TRBD1 (5 bases). The CDR3 is made up of 14 amino acids. From germline, CDR1 is SGHDN and CDR2 FVKESK. Trimming shortened V by 3 bases and J by 2 bases, and 10 bases separated the two germline ends. CDR3 amino acids: CASSHLRGNTEAFF. The CDR3 DNA follows: TGTGCCAGCAGCCATCTAAGGGGAAACACTGAAGCTTTCTTT.

CDR3 nucleotides: TGTGCCAGCAGCCACCGGGACAGTTTCTACAATGAGCAGTTCTTC. It specifies CASSHRDSFYNEQFF. V usage is TRBV14 and J usage is TRBJ2-1; 7 nucleotides match TRBD1. Germline loops: CDR1 SGHDN, CDR2 FVKESK. The junction had 5 bases not matched to a gene; V was cut back by 3 bases and J by 3 bases. The CDR3 totals 15 residues.

The V gene is TRBV28, the J gene TRBJ1-2; possibly TRBD1 for D (6 bases). Trimming left V 6 bases short and J 2 bases short, with 16 bases between. Per germline, CDR1 MDHEN and CDR2 SYDVKM. The CDR3 covers 15 residues. Here the CDR3 reads CASSYGGRPNYGYTF. Written as DNA, the CDR3 is TGTGCCAGCAGCTACGGGGGGCGCCCCAACTATGGCTACACCTTC.

The chain uses TRBV5-3 and TRBJ2-7; 8 nucleotides line up with TRBD1. TRBV5-3 qualifies as an ORF whose function is uncertain. The CDR3 is 14 residues long. J was trimmed by 5 bases and V by 3 bases; bases with no gene match: 7. The CDR3 DNA sequence: TGTGCCAGAAGCTGCAACAGGGGGGACCACGAGCAGTACTTC. This translates into CARSCNRGDHEQYF.